This TCR beta chain appears in the sequencing data of a study of cytomegalovirus exposure and HLA in healthy donors. The PCR used 60 Vbeta and 13 Jbeta primers. Sequencing used immunoSEQ multiplex PCR; TCRdb keeps in-frame clones, though not all of them. Here the sample spans 120,000 to 150,000 clones, roughly 80% being singletons. This clone was observed a handful of times. Antigen unknown. Study-level points and caveats: Earlier analysis looked at TCR beta V segments, and most were productive about 90% or about 30% of the time. Most subjects had HLA-A and HLA-B alleles reportedly predicted accurately by TCR beta sequences. Later, TCR association rates were found to vary by HLA locus, highest for DRB1 and lowest for HLA-C.

This TCR was recovered from a female donor in good health and CMV-seronegative. Sequences were obtained from PBMCs.

As DNA, the CDR3 is TGTGCCAGCAGCTCAGGGGCGAACACTGAAGCTTTCTTT. Protein: CASSSGANTEAFF. The rearrangement uses TRBV11-3 and TRBJ1-1; TRBD1 is a possible D gene (6 bases). With 4 bases removed from V and 1 base from J, the gap between germline ends came to 7 bases. In germline, CDR1 is SGHNT, CDR2 YENEEA. The CDR3 totals 13 residues.